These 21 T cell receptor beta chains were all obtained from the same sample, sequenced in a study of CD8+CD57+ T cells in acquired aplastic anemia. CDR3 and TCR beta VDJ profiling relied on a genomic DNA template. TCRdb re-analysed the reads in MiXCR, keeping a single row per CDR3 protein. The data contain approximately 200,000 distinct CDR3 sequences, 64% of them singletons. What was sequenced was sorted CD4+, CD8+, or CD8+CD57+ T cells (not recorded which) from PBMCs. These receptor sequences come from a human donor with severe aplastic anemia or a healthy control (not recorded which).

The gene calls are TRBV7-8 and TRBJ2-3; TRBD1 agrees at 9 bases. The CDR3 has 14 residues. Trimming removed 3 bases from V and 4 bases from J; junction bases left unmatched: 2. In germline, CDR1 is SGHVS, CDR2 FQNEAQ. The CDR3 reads CASSFRQGADTQYF. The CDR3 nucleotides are TGTGCCAGCAGCTTCAGACAGGGGGCAGATACGCAGTATTTT. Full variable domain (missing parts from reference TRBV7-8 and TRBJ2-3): GAGVSQSPRYKVAKRGQDVALRCDPISGHVSLFWYQQALGQGPEFLTYFQNEAQLDKSGLPSDRFFAERPEGSVSTLKIQRTQQEDSAVYLCASSFRQGADTQYFGPGTRLTVL.

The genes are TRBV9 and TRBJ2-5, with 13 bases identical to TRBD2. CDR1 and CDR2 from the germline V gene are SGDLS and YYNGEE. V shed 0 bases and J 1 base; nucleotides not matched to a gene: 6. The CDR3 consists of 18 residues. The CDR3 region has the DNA TGTGCCAGCAGCGTAGTAGGACTAGCGGGAGCGGCCCAAGAGACCCAGTACTTC. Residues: CASSVVGLAGAAQETQYF.

CDR3 in DNA: TGTGCTAGAGGGGACAGGGACAATGAGCAGTTCTTC. Translating gives CARGDRDNEQFF. V is TRBV10-3 and J is TRBJ2-1; 9 bases match TRBD1. Germline V lookup: CDR1 ENHRY, CDR2 SYGVKD. The CDR3 consists of 12 residues.

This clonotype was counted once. CDR3 bases: TGTGCCATCAGTGCAGGCGATGAGCAGTTCTTC. Its translation: CAISAGDEQFF. The gene calls are TRBV10-3 and TRBJ2-1; D gene uncertain. Germline loops: CDR1 ENHRY, CDR2 SYGVKD. The CDR3 has 11 amino acids. The V and J ends lost 4 bases and 8 bases respectively, with 6 bases between them.

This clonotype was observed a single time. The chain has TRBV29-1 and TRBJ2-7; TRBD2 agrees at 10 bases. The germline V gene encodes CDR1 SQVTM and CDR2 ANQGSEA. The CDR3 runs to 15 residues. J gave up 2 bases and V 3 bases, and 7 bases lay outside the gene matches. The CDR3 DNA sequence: TGCAGCGTTGAGTTTGTAGCGGGAGGACCCTACGAGCAGTACTTC. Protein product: CSVEFVAGGPYEQYF.

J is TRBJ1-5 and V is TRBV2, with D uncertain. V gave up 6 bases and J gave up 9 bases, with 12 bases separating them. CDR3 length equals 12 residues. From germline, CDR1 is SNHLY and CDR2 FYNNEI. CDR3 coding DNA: TGTGCCAGCAGCATACCCCGGGGGCCCCAGCATTTT. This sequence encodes CASSIPRGPQHF.

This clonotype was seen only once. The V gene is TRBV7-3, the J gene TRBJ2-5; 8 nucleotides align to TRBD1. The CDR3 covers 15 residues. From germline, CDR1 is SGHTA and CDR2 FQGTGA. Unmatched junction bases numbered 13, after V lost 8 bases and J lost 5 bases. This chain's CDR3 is CASGPGQEYNETQYF. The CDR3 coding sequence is TGTGCCAGCGGCCCGGGACAGGAATACAATGAGACCCAGTACTTC.

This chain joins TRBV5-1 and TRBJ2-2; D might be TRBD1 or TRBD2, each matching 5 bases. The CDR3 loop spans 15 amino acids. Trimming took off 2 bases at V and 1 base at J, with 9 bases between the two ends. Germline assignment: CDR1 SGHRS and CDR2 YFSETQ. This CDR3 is CASSFGTLNTGELFF. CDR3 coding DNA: TGCGCCAGCAGCTTCGGGACGTTGAACACCGGGGAGCTGTTTTTT.

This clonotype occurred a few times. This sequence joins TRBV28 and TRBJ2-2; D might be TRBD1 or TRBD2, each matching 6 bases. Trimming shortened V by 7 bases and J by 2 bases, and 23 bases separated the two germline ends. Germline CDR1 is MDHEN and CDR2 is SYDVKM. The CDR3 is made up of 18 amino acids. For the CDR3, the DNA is TGTGCCAGCACTCTCGGGTCCATGGGGGGCTTTAACACCGGGGAGCTGTTTTTT. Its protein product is CASTLGSMGGFNTGELFF.

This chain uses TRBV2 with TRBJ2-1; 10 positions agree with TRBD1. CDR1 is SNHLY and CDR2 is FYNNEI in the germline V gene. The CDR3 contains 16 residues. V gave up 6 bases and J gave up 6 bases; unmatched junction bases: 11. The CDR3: CASSQWDRGKGNEQFF. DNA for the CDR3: TGTGCCAGCAGCCAATGGGACAGGGGAAAGGGCAATGAGCAGTTCTTC.

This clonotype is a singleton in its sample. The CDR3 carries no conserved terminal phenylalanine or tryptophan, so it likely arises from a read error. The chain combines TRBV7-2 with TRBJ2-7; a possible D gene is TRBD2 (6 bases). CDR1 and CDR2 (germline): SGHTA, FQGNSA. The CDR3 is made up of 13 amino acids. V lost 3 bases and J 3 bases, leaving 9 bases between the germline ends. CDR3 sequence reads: CASSFWRDYEQYL. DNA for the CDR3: TGTGCCAGCAGCTTTTGGCGGGACTACGAGCAGTACCTC.

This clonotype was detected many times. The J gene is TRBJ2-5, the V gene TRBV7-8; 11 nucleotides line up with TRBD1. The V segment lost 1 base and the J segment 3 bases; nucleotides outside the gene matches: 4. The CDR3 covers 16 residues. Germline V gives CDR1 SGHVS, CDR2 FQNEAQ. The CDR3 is CASSLVRDRGKETQYF. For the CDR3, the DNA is TGTGCCAGCAGCTTAGTTCGGGACAGGGGGAAAGAGACCCAGTACTTC.

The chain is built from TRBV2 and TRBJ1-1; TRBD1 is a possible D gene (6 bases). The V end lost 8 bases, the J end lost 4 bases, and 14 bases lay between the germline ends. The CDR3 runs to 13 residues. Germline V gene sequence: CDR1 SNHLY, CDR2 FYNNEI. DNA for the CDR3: TGTGCCAGCGATGAGCAGGGGAGCACTGAAGCTTTCTTT. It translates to CASDEQGSTEAFF.

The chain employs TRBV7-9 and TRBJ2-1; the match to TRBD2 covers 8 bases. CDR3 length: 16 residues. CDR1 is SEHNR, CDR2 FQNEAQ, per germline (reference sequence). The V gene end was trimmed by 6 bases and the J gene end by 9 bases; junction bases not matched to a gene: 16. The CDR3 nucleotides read TGTGCCAGCAGTTCTAGTGGGCGGGGGGCGGGGGTTGAGCAGTTCTTC. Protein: CASSSSGRGAGVEQFF.

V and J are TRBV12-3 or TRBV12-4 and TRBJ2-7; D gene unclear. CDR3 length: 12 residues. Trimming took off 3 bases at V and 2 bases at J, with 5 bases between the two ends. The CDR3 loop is CASSFSTYEQYF. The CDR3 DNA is TGTGCCAGCAGTTTCAGCACCTACGAGCAGTACTTC.

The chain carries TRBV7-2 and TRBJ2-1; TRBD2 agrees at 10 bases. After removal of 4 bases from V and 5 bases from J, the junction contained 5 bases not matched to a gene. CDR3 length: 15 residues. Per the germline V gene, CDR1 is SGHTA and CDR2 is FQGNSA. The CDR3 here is CASSSSGGAHNEQFF. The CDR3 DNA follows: TGTGCCAGCAGCTCCAGCGGGGGGGCGCACAATGAGCAGTTCTTC.

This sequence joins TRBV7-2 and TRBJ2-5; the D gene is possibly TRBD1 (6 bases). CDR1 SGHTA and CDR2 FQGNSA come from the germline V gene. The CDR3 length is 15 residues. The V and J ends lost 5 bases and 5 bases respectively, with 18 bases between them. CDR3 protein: CASSQLGQFGETQYF. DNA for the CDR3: TGTGCCAGCAGCCAACTTGGACAGTTCGGCGAGACCCAGTACTTC.

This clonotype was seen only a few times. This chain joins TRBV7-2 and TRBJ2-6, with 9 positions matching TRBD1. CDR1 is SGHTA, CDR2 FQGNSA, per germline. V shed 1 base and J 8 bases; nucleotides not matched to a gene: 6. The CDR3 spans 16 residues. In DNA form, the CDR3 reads TGTGCCAGCAGCTTAGGAGGGACAGGGCATCCCAACGTCCTGACTTTC. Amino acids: CASSLGGTGHPNVLTF.

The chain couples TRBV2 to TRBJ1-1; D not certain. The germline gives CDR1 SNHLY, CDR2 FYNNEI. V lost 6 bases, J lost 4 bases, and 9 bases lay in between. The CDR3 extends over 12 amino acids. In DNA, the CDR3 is TGTGCCAGCAGGGCCTGGGGCACTGAAGCTTTCTTT. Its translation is CASRAWGTEAFF.

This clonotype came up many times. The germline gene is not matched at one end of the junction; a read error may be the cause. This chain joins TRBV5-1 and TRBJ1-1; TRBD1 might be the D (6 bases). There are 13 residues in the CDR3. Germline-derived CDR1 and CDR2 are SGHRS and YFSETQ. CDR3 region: CASSLTGNPEAFF. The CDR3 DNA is TGCGCCAGCAGCTTGACAGGGAACCCTGAAGCTTTCTTT.

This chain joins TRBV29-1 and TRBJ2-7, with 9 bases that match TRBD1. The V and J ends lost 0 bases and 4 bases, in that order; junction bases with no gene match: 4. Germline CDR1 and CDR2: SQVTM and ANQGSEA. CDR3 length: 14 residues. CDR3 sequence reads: CSVEDAGQGYEQYF. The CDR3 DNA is TGCAGCGTTGAAGATGCGGGACAGGGATACGAGCAGTACTTC.